This T cell receptor (beta chain) was identified in a study of shared clonotypes between healthy human individuals. Both subsets, CD45RA+ naive and CD45RA-negative memory, were split from the CD4+ cells. Repertoires were generated with immunoSEQ multiplex PCR, while TCRdb's copy carries only in-frame clones and drops some. Altogether about 2 million clones are present, 85% to 95% being singletons, with the ten largest covering 0.1% to 0.15%. V dropped 0 bases and J dropped 5 bases, with 16 bases sitting between them. The CDR3 has 17 amino acids. CDR1 MGHRA and CDR2 YSYEKL come from the germline V gene.

The rearrangement uses TRBV4-1 and TRBJ1-4; no reliable D call. Sequencing was carried out using naive CD4+ T cells sorted from blood. Regarding subset: CD45RA+ positively selected. The TCR sequence derives from a man between 18 and 29 years old in good health. This chain's CDR3 is CASSQDPVLSGNEKLFF. CDR3 DNA sequence: TGCGCCAGCAGCCAAGATCCGGTCTTGTCTGGGAATGAAAAACTGTTTTTT.